This T cell receptor beta chain was sequenced for a study of spatial heterogeneity in lung cancer. TCRdb reanalysed the 5' RACE reads using MiXCR and keeps one entry per CDR3 protein. The table records tens of thousands of distinct CDR3 sequences, around 10% of them present only once. Time point noted: sample taken at primary tumor resection. Sequencing of whole RNA from tumor, nontumor lung or frozen PBMC involved no sorting. This clonotype was found many times. The CDR3 is made up of 14 amino acids. CDR1 and CDR2 from the germline V gene are MNHEY and SVGAGI. Trimming cost V 1 base and J 2 bases, with 8 bases left between them.

This sequence was found in a male donor with early-stage non-small cell lung cancer. The sample here was PBMCs, taken at surgery. V and J are TRBV6-5 and TRBJ1-1; D gene unclear. The CDR3 spells CASSYFASNTEAFF. The CDR3 DNA sequence: TGTGCCAGCAGTTACTTCGCCAGTAACACTGAAGCTTTCTTT.